This T cell receptor beta chain was profiled in a study of T cell responses to AZD1222 COVID-19 vaccine. Study-wide background: Second doses were pooled across both intervals (about 4 or about 12 weeks). Study conclusions and caveats: Possibly, clonal diversity was underestimated; donors were largely white British and included more females.

Germline V CDR1 and CDR2: LGHDT, YNNKEL (reference sequence). V shed 0 bases and J shed 2 bases, with 8 bases lying between them. The CDR3 extends over 15 amino acids. On this clone itself: Its target is unknown.

Profiling relied on immunoSEQ multiplex PCR, and the TCRdb table lists in-frame clones only, not all of them. Found here are 100,000 to 150,000 clones, about 88% of them singletons; the top ten hold 4% to 4.5%. This chain links TRBV3-1 (or the pseudogene TRBV3-2) with TRBJ1-5; D unclear. The receptor was isolated from an adult in good health. The source was peripheral blood, collected on day 0 of AZD1222 vaccination. This CDR3 reads CASSQDARGNQPQHF. The CDR3 bases are TGTGCCAGCAGCCAAGATGCGCGAGGCAATCAGCCCCAGCATTTT.